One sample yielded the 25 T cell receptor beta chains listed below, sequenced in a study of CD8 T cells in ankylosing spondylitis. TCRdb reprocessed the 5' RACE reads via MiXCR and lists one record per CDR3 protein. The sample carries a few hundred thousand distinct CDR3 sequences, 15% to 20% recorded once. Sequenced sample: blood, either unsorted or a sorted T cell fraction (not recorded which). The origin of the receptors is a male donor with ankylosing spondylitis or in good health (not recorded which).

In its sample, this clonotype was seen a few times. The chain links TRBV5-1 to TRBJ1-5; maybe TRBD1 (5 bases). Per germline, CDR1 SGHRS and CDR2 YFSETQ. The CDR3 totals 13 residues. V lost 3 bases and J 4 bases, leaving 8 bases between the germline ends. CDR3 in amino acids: CASSWEGNQPQHF. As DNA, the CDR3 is TGCGCCAGCAGCTGGGAGGGGAATCAGCCCCAGCATTTT. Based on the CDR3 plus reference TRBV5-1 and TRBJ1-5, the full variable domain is KAGVTQTPRYLIKTRGQQVTLSCSPISGHRSVSWYQQTPGQGLQFLFEYFSETQRNKGNFPGRFSGRQFSNSRSEMNVSTLELGDSALYLCASSWEGNQPQHFGDGTRLSIL.

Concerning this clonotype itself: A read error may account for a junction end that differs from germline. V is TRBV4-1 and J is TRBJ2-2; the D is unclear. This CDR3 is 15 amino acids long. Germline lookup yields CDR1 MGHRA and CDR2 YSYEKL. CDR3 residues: CARSQDIENTGELFF. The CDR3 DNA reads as TGCGCCAGGAGCCAAGATATTGAGAACACCGGGGAGCTGTTTTTT.

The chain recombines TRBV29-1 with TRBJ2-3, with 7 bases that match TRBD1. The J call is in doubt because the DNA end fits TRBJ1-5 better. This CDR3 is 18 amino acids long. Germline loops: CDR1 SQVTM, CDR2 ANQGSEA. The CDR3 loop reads CSVEDRQGVVGGTDTQHF. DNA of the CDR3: TGCAGCGTTGAAGATCGGCAGGGGGTGGTTGGAGGTACAGATACGCAGCATTTT.

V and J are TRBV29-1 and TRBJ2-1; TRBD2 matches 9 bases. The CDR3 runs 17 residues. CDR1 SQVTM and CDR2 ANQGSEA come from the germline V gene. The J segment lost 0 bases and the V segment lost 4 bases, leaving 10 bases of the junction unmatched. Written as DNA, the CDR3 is TGCAGCGTTGCAGGGACTAGCAGGTACAGCTCCTACAATGAGCAGTTCTTC. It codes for CSVAGTSRYSSYNEQFF.

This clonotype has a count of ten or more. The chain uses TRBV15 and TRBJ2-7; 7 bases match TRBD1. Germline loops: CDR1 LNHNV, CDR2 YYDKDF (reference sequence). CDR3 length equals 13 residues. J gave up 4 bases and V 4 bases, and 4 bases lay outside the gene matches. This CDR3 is CATSNKGQYEQYF. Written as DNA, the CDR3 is TGTGCCACCAGCAACAAGGGACAGTACGAGCAGTACTTC.

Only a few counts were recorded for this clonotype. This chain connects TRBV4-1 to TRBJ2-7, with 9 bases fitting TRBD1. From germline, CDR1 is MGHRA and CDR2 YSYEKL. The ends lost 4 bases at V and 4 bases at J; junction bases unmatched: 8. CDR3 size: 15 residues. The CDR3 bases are TGCGCCAGCAGCCTCCCCGACAGGGGGATATACGAGCAGTACTTC. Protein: CASSLPDRGIYEQYF.

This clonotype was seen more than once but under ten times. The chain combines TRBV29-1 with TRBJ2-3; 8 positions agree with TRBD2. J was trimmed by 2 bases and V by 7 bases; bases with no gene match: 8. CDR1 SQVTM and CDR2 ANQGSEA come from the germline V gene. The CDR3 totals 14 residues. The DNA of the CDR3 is TGCAGCGGGGACACTAGCGGACTCACAGATACGCAGTATTTT. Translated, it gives CSGDTSGLTDTQYF.

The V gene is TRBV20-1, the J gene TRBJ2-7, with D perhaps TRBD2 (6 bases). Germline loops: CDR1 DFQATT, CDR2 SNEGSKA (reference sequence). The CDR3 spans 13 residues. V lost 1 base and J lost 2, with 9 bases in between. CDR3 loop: CSARVGLAYEQYF. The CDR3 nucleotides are TGCAGTGCTAGAGTGGGACTCGCCTACGAGCAGTACTTC.

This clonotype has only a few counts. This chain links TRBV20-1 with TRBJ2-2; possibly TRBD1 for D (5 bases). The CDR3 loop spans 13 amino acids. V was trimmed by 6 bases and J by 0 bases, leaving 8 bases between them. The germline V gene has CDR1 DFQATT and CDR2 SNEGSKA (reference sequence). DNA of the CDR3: TGCAGTGCGGGGCATTCGAACACCGGGGAGCTGTTTTTT. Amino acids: CSAGHSNTGELFF.

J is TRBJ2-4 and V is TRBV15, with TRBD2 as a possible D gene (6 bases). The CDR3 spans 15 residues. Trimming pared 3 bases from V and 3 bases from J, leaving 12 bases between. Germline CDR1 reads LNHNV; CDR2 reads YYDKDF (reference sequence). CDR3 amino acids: CATSSGGVGKNIQYF. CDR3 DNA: TGTGCCACCAGCAGTGGCGGGGTAGGCAAAAACATTCAGTACTTC. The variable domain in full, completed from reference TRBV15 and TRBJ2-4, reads DAMVIQNPRYQVTQFGKPVTLSCSQTLNHNVMYWYQQKSSQAPKLLFHYYDKDFNNEADTPDNFQSRRPNTSFCFLDIRSPGLGDTAMYLCATSSGGVGKNIQYFGAGTRLSVL.

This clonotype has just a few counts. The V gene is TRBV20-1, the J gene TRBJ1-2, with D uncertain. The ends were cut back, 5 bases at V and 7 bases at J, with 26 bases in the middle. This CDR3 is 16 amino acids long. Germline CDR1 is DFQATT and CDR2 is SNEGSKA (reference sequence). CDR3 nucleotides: TGCAGTGCTTTTTTCATGGCCGGGCGACGGCTTGGTGGCTACACCTTC. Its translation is CSAFFMAGRRLGGYTF.

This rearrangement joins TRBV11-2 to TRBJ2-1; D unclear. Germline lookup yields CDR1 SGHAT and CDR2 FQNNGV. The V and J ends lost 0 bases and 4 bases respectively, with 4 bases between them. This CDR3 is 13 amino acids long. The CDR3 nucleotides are TGTGCCAGCAGCTTAGAAAGTTACAATGAGCAGTTCTTC. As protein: CASSLESYNEQFF.

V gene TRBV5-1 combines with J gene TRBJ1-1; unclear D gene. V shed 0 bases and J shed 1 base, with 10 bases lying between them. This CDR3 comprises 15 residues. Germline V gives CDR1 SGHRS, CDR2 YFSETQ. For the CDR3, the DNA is TGCGCCAGCAGCTTGGTCGGGCTTGCGAACACTGAAGCTTTCTTT. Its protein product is CASSLVGLANTEAFF.

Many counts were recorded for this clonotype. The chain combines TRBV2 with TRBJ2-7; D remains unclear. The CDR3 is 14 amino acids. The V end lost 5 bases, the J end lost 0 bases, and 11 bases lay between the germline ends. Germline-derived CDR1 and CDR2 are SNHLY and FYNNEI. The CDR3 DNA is TGTGCCAGCAGTCATGATTCCGACTCCTACGAGCAGTACTTC. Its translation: CASSHDSDSYEQYF.

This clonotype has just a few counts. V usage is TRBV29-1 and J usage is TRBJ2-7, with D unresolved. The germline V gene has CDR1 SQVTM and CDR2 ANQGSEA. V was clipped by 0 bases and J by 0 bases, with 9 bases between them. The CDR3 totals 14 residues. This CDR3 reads CSVEDDLYSYEQYF. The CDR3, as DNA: TGCAGCGTTGAAGACGATCTTTACTCCTACGAGCAGTACTTC.

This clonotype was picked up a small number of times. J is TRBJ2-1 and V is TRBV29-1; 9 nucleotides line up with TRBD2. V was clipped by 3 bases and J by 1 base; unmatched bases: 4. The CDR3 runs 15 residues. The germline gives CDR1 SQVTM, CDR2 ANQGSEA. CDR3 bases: TGCAGCGTTGACAGACTAGCGGAATCCTACAATGAGCAGTTCTTC. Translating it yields CSVDRLAESYNEQFF.

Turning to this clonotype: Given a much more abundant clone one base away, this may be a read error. The CDR3, as DNA: TGCGCCAGCAGCCAAGGTGTCACCGGGGAGCTGTTTTTT. Encoded protein: CASSQGVTGELFF. The V call is TRBV4-1, the J call TRBJ2-2; D is unclear. Germline V lookup: CDR1 MGHRA, CDR2 YSYEKL. The CDR3 has 13 amino acids. V gave up 1 base and J gave up 4 bases, with 4 bases separating them.

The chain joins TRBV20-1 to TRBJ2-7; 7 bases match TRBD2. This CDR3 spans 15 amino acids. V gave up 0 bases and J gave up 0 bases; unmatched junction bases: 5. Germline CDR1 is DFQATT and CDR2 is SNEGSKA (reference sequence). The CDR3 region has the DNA TGCAGTGCTAGAGATCAATGGACTAGCTCCTACGAGCAGTACTTC. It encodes CSARDQWTSSYEQYF.

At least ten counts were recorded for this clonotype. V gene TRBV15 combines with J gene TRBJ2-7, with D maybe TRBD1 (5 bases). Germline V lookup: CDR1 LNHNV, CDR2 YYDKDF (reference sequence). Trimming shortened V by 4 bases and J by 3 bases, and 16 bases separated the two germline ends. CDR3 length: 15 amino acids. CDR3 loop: CATSKDSYWDYEQYF. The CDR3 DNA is TGTGCCACCAGCAAAGACAGTTACTGGGACTACGAGCAGTACTTC.

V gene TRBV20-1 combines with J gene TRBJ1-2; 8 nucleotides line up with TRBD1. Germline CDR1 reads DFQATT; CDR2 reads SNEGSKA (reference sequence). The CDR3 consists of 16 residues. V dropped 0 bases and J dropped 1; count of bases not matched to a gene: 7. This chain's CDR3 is CSARDPTGEYNYGYTF. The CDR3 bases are TGCAGTGCTAGAGATCCGACAGGGGAATATAACTATGGCTACACCTTC.

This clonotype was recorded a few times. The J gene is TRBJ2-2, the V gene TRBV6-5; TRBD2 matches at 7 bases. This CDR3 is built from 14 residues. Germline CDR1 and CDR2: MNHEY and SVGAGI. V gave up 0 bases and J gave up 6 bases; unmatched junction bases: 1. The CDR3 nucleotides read TGTGCCAGCAGTTACTCGGGGGGGGCCGGGGAGCTGTTTTTT. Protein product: CASSYSGGAGELFF.

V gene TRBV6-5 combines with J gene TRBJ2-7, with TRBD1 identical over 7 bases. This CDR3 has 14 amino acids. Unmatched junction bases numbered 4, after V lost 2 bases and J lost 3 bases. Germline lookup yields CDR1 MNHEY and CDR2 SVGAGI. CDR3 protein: CASSYADRVYEQYF. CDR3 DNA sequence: TGTGCCAGCAGTTACGCAGACAGGGTCTACGAGCAGTACTTC.

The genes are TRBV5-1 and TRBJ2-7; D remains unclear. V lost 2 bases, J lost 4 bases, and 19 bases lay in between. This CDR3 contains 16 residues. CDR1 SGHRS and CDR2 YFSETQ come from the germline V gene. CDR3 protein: CASSLSQQIYEYEQYF. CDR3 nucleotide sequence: TGCGCCAGCAGCTTAAGCCAACAGATCTACGAATACGAGCAGTACTTC.

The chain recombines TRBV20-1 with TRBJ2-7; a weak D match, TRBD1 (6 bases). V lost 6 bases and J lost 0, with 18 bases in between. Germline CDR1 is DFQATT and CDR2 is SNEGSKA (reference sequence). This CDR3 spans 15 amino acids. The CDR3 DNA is TGCAGTGCCCTGGACAGAAGCGAAAACTCCTACGAGCAGTACTTC. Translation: CSALDRSENSYEQYF.

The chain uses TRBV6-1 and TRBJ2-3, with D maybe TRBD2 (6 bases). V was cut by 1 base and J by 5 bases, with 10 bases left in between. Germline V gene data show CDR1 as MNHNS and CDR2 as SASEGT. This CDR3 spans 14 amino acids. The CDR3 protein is CASSEVREIDTQYF. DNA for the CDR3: TGTGCCAGCAGTGAAGTTCGGGAGATAGATACGCAGTATTTT.